Each of the 6 T cell receptor beta chains below was sequenced from the same sample in a study of naive and memory T cell subsets. The beta constant-region primer was an equimolar mix of two oligonucleotides covering TRBC1 and TRBC2. From the UMI-ligation and nested PCR reads, TCRdb called clonotypes with MiXCR, one entry per CDR3 protein. The table shows about 80,000 distinct CDR3 sequences, with about 12% occurring only once. The specimen was central memory CD4+ T cells from blood. The receptors derive from a human donor in good health.

The chain links TRBV5-5 to TRBJ1-1, with D possibly matching TRBD1 (5 bases). CDR1 is SGHKS and CDR2 is YYEKEE in the germline V gene (reference sequence). V was pared by 1 base and J by 5 bases, with 12 bases between. The CDR3 has 14 residues. The CDR3 nucleotides are TGTGCCAGCAGCTTGTGGGGAGGGGATACTGAAGCTTTCTTT. Translation: CASSLWGGDTEAFF.

This chain uses TRBV5-4 with TRBJ1-1; possibly TRBD1 for D (5 bases). CDR3 length: 15 amino acids. Germline loops: CDR1 SGHNT, CDR2 YYREEE (reference sequence). Trimming left V 4 bases short and J 1 base short, with 14 bases between. This CDR3 is CASSRGGRSNTEAFF. The CDR3 nucleotides read TGTGCCAGCAGCCGGGGGGGACGCTCGAACACTGAAGCTTTCTTT.

This chain joins TRBV20-1 and TRBJ2-7; no definite D call. The CDR3 extends over 14 amino acids. Germline V gives CDR1 DFQATT, CDR2 SNEGSKA (reference sequence). V gave up 1 base and J gave up 2 bases, with 12 bases separating them. The CDR3: CSARGAHGTYEQYF. The CDR3 bases are TGCAGTGCTAGAGGGGCCCATGGCACCTACGAGCAGTACTTC.

This clonotype was observed at least ten times. The chain recombines TRBV10-2 with TRBJ2-2; D is unclear. The V end was cut by 6 bases, the J end by 8 bases, with 10 bases between. This CDR3 has 12 residues. In germline, CDR1 is WSHSY, CDR2 SAAADI. The CDR3 DNA sequence: TGCGCCAGCAGGGGCCCCGGTGGGGAGCTGTTTTTT. This encodes CASRGPGGELFF.

This clonotype was counted only a few times. For the CDR3, the DNA is TGTGCCAGCAGCGTAACAGGGGCTGGGGCCAACGTCCTGACTTTC. Amino acid sequence: CASSVTGAGANVLTF. The gene calls are TRBV5-4 and TRBJ2-6; 7 nucleotides match TRBD1. Germline CDR1 is SGHNT and CDR2 is YYREEE (reference sequence). V was pared by 4 bases and J by 2 bases, with 3 bases of the junction left unmatched. CDR3 length equals 15 residues. The variable domain in full, completed from reference TRBV5-4 and TRBJ2-6, reads ETGVTQSPTHLIKTRGQQVTLRCSSQSGHNTVSWYQQALGQGPQFIFQYYREEENGRGNFPPRFSGLQFPNYSSELNVNALELDDSALYLCASSVTGAGANVLTFGAGSRLTVL.

This clonotype showed up many times. This chain connects TRBV7-9 to TRBJ1-5; D not certain. CDR1 SEHNR and CDR2 FQNEAQ come from the germline V gene (reference sequence). The CDR3 loop spans 15 amino acids. V lost 3 bases and J 2 bases, leaving 11 bases between the germline ends. The CDR3 reads CASSFDSGGNQPQHF. CDR3 in DNA: TGTGCCAGCAGCTTCGACTCCGGGGGCAATCAGCCCCAGCATTTT.